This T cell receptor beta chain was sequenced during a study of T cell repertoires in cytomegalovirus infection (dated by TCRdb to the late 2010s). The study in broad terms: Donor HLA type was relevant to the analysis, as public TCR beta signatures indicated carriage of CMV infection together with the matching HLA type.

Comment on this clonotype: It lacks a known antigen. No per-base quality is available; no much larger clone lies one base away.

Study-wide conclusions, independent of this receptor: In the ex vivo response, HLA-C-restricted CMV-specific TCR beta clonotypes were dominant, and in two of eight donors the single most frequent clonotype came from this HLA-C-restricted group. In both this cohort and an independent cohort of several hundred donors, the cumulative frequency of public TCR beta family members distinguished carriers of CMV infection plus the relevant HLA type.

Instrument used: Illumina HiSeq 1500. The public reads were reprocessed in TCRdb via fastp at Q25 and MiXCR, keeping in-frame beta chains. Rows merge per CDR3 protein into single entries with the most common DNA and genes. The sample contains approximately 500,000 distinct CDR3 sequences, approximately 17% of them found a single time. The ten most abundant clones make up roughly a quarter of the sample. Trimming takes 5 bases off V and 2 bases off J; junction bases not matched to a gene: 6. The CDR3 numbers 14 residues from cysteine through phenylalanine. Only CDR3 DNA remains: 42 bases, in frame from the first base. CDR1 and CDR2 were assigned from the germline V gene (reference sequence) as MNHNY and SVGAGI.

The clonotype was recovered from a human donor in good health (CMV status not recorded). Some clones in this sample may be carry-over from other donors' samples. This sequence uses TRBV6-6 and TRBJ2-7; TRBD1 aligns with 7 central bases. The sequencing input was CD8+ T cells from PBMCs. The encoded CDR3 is CASSEAGTAYEQYF. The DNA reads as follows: TGTGCCAGCAGTGAGGCCGGGACAGCCTACGAGCAGTACTTC.